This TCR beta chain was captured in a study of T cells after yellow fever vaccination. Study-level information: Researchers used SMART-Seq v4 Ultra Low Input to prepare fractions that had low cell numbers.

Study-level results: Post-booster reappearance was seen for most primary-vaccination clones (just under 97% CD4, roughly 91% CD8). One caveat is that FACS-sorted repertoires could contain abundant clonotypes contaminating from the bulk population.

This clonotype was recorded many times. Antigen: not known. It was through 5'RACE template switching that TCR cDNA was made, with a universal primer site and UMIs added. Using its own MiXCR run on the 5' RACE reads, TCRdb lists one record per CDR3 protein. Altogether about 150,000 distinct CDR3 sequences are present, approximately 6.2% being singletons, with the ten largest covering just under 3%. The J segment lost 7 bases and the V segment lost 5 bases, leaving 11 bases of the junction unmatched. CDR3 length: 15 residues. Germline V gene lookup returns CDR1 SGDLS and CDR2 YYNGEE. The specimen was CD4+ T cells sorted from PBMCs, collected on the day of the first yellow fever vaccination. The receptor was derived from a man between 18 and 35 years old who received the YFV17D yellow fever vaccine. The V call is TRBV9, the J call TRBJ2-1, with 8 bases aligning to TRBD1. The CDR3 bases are TGTGCCAGCAGGGGTTCTGGACAGGGAGGAAATGAGCAGTTCTTC. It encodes CASRGSGQGGNEQFF.